This T cell receptor beta chain derives from a study of T-cell reconstitution after alpha-beta-depleted transplantation in children. Library preparation (for TCRbeta) was performed with unique molecular identifiers. TCRdb processed the PCR reads anew with MiXCR; each CDR3 protein has one entry. The data show about 540,000 distinct CDR3 sequences, with about 18% seen just once and over 3% held by the top ten. There are a few counts of this clonotype. Sequences were derived from PBMCs from the stem cell graft donor, sampled from the stem cell graft. This sequence was found in a human donor who donated a stem cell graft to a child with acute lymphoblastic leukemia.

In DNA, the CDR3 is TGCAGTGCTAGTTTTGGAGGCTCCTTAACCTACGAGCAGTACTTC. This sequence encodes CSASFGGSLTYEQYF. The chain couples TRBV20-1 to TRBJ2-7; weak D call: TRBD2 (5 bases). Trimming stripped 3 bases from V and 2 bases from J, with 17 bases between. CDR3 length equals 15 residues. Per the germline V gene, CDR1 is DFQATT and CDR2 is SNEGSKA (reference sequence).